One and the same sample provided the 21 T cell receptor beta chains below, sequenced in a study of T cells in Graves' hyperthyroidism and ophthalmopathy. RNA transcripts gave rise to amplified TCR beta CDR3 regions. HTBI primers were used for first-round RT-PCR of the TCR CDR3. TCRdb called the multiplex PCR reads again in MiXCR, with one record for every CDR3 protein. The sample shows 300,000 to 450,000 distinct CDR3 sequences, around 13% of them seen only once. The sequencing sample was made of blood. These receptors all stem from a woman between 18 and 29 years old with Graves' hyperthyroidism.

This clonotype appeared many times. The V and J genes are TRBV20-1 and TRBJ1-1, with 9 bases aligning to TRBD1. Per the germline V gene, CDR1 is DFQATT and CDR2 is SNEGSKA (reference sequence). Losses at the gene ends were 0 bases for V and 4 bases for J; bases not matched to a gene: 6. The CDR3 runs to 15 residues. CDR3: CSARDLRTGVTEAFF. CDR3 nucleotide sequence: TGCAGTGCTAGAGATCTCAGGACAGGGGTCACTGAAGCTTTCTTT.

This clonotype was observed at least ten times. The chain couples TRBV7-3 to TRBJ1-3; no clear D. CDR1 and CDR2 (germline): SGHTA, FQGTGA. This CDR3 spans 14 amino acids. The V gene lost 3 bases and the J gene lost 0 bases, with 6 bases spanning the gap. The DNA of the CDR3 is TGTGCCAGCAGCTTGGAAGCCTCTGGAAACACCATATATTTT. This gives the protein CASSLEASGNTIYF.

At least ten counts were recorded for this clonotype. This chain links TRBV28 with TRBJ2-7, with TRBD2 matching 7 bases. Trimming removed 8 bases from V and 0 bases from J; junction bases left unmatched: 7. The V gene's germline CDR1 is MDHEN and CDR2 SYDVKM. The CDR3 covers 14 residues. The chain's CDR3 is CASARAGPSYEQYF. DNA for the CDR3: TGTGCCAGCGCCCGAGCGGGGCCCTCCTACGAGCAGTACTTC. Drawing the rest from reference TRBV28 and TRBJ2-7, the complete variable domain is DVKVTQSSRYLVKRTGEKVFLECVQDMDHENMFWYRQDPGLGLRLIYFSYDVKMKEKGDIPEGYSVSREKKERFSLILESASTNQTSMYLCASARAGPSYEQYFGPGTRLTVT.

In its sample, this clonotype was seen a few times. This chain uses TRBV20-1 with TRBJ1-1; unclear D gene. This CDR3 contains 15 residues. Germline V gene lookup returns CDR1 DFQATT and CDR2 SNEGSKA (reference sequence). V was trimmed by 0 bases and J by 3 bases, leaving 14 bases between them. This chain's CDR3 is CSARDMAGGDTEAFF. Written as DNA, the CDR3 is TGCAGTGCTAGAGATATGGCAGGAGGAGACACTGAAGCTTTCTTT.

V is TRBV15 and J is TRBJ1-5; D is unresolved. Germline V CDR1 and CDR2: LNHNV, YYDKDF (reference sequence). The V and J ends lost 5 bases and 3 bases respectively, with 5 bases between them. CDR3 length: 12 residues. CDR3 sequence reads: CATSFNNQPQHF. CDR3 bases: TGTGCCACCAGCTTCAACAATCAGCCCCAGCATTTT.

A few counts support this clonotype. The rearrangement links TRBV4-1 to TRBJ2-2, with D maybe TRBD2 (5 bases). Trimming took off 3 bases at V and 6 bases at J, with 11 bases between the two ends. This CDR3 is built from 14 residues. Germline V gene lookup returns CDR1 MGHRA and CDR2 YSYEKL. The CDR3 coding sequence is TGCGCCAGCAGCCACCGCCGGGGTCCCGGGGAGCTGTTTTTT. As protein: CASSHRRGPGELFF.

This clonotype was observed many times. The chain combines TRBV7-2 with TRBJ1-2; D gene unclear. Trimming left V 0 bases short and J 8 bases short, with 13 bases between. The CDR3 has 14 residues. Per the germline V gene, CDR1 is SGHTA and CDR2 is FQGNSA. The chain's CDR3 is CASSLALGFEGYTF. The CDR3 nucleotides read TGTGCCAGCAGCTTAGCGCTAGGCTTTGAGGGCTACACCTTC.

Ten or more counts support this clonotype. The chain employs TRBV28 and TRBJ2-5; 8 nucleotides match TRBD2. Germline assignment: CDR1 MDHEN and CDR2 SYDVKM. The CDR3 has 15 residues. V shed 1 base and J 12 bases; nucleotides not matched to a gene: 13. The CDR3 bases are TGTGCCAGCAGTTTATCCCCCCGGGAGGGAAGTCGTGAGTACTTC. It yields the protein CASSLSPREGSREYF.

This clonotype was recorded at least ten times. The rearrangement joins TRBV2 to TRBJ2-2; TRBD1 aligns across 9 bases. CDR1 is SNHLY and CDR2 is FYNNEI in the germline V gene. The CDR3 is made up of 14 amino acids. The J segment lost 4 bases and the V segment lost 7 bases, leaving 4 bases of the junction unmatched. The CDR3 sequence is CASTDRGRTGELFF. In nucleotides, the CDR3 is TGTGCCAGCACGGACAGGGGACGCACCGGGGAGCTGTTTTTT.

In this sample, this clonotype turned up many times. The chain couples TRBV2 to TRBJ1-1; D gene uncertain. Germline V gene data show CDR1 as SNHLY and CDR2 as FYNNEI. There are 13 residues in the CDR3. Trimming took off 1 base at V and 1 base at J, with 4 bases between the two ends. The CDR3 nucleotides are TGTGCCAGCAGTGAAGAGCAGAACACTGAAGCTTTCTTT. Protein sequence: CASSEEQNTEAFF.

This chain links TRBV7-9 with TRBJ1-5, with TRBD1 as a possible D gene (6 bases). V gave up 3 bases and J gave up 7 bases, with 13 bases separating them. Germline assignment: CDR1 SEHNR and CDR2 FQNEAQ (reference sequence). The CDR3 contains 14 residues. The CDR3, as DNA: TGTGCCAGCAGCTTTACGGGGGCTCTGCAGCCCCAGCATTTT. Residues: CASSFTGALQPQHF.

Notes on this clonotype: A single base separates this from a much larger clone, so it may be a read error. The chain uses TRBV9 and TRBJ2-1; tentative D call: TRBD1 (6 bases). The J call may be incorrect, as the DNA end agrees better with TRBJ2-7. The CDR3 length is 15 residues. Germline V gives CDR1 SGDLS, CDR2 YYNGEE. The CDR3 bases are TGTGCCAGCAGCGCCGGGGACACCTCCTACAATGAGCAGTACTTC. It specifies CASSAGDTSYNEQYF.

This clonotype was seen only a few times. The chain combines TRBV3-1 with TRBJ1-5, with D uncertain. CDR1 is LGHDT, CDR2 YNNKEL, per germline (reference sequence). The V and J ends lost 2 bases and 4 bases respectively, with 9 bases between them. The CDR3 extends over 14 amino acids. Here the CDR3 DNA reads TGTGCCAGCAGCCAATCTTTAGAGAATCAGCCCCAGCATTTT. Encoded protein: CASSQSLENQPQHF. Supplemented by reference TRBV3-1 and TRBJ1-5, the full variable domain reads DTAVSQTPKYLVTQMGNDKSIKCEQNLGHDTMYWYKQDSKKFLKIMFSYNNKELIINETVPNRFSPKSPDKAHLNLHINSLELGDSAVYFCASSQSLENQPQHFGDGTRLSIL.

This clonotype was seen once. The chain employs TRBV7-8 and TRBJ2-5; 12 bases match TRBD2. The length of the CDR3 is 16 residues. Losses at the gene ends were 4 bases for V and 9 bases for J; bases not matched to a gene: 12. Germline V gives CDR1 SGHVS, CDR2 FQNEAQ. The CDR3 loop reads CASSSTTSGRREAQYF. DNA of the CDR3: TGTGCCAGCAGCTCTACGACTAGCGGGAGAAGGGAGGCCCAGTACTTC.

V gene TRBV7-2 combines with J gene TRBJ2-2; unclear D gene. V was pared by 5 bases and J by 6 bases, with 13 bases between. This CDR3 has 14 residues. The germline V gene has CDR1 SGHTA and CDR2 FQGNSA. As DNA, the CDR3 is TGTGCCAGCAGCCCTCACCGGACGTCCGGGGAGCTGTTTTTT. Residues: CASSPHRTSGELFF.

This clonotype was picked up many times. The chain recombines TRBV7-9 with TRBJ2-5, with D possibly being TRBD1 (6 bases). The CDR3 is made up of 14 amino acids. Germline CDR1 and CDR2: SEHNR and FQNEAQ (reference sequence). The ends were cut back, 5 bases at V and 1 base at J, with 11 bases in the middle. CDR3 amino acids: CASSEWTAQETQYF. The DNA for the CDR3 is TGTGCCAGCAGCGAGTGGACAGCCCAAGAGACCCAGTACTTC.

The genes are TRBV19 and TRBJ2-3, with D perhaps TRBD2 (6 bases). Trimming cost V 7 bases and J 2 bases, with 10 bases left between them. This CDR3 comprises 13 residues. Looked up from germline, CDR1 is LNHDA and CDR2 is SQIVND (reference sequence). This CDR3 is CASTGLNTDTQYF. The CDR3 region has the DNA TGTGCCAGTACGGGACTGAACACAGATACGCAGTATTTT. Combining the CDR3 with reference TRBV19 and TRBJ2-3 gives the whole variable domain DGGITQSPKYLFRKEGQNVTLSCEQNLNHDAMYWYRQDPGQGLRLIYYSQIVNDFQKGDIAEGYSVSREKKESFPLTVTSAQKNPTAFYLCASTGLNTDTQYFGPGTRLTVL.

This clonotype was picked up many times. The chain is built from TRBV24-1 and TRBJ2-2, with D uncertain. Trimming shortened V by 1 base and J by 2 bases, and 7 bases separated the two germline ends. CDR3 length equals 15 residues. The V gene's germline CDR1 is KGHDR and CDR2 SFDVKD. CDR3 nucleotide sequence: TGTGCCACCAGTGATTTACTACCTAACACCGGGGAGCTGTTTTTT. It translates to CATSDLLPNTGELFF.

This clonotype has at least ten counts. This sequence joins TRBV2 and TRBJ2-3, with 9 bases that match TRBD2. The junction had 4 bases not matched to a gene; V was cut back by 3 bases and J by 3 bases. CDR3 length equals 15 residues. The germline V gene has CDR1 SNHLY and CDR2 FYNNEI. In DNA form, the CDR3 reads TGTGCCAGCAGTGACGTAGCGGGGGCAACAGATACGCAGTATTTT. Its translation is CASSDVAGATDTQYF.

This clonotype appeared a single time. The rearrangement links TRBV2 to TRBJ1-1; no reliable D call. V was cut by 5 bases and J by 3 bases, with 13 bases left in between. In germline, CDR1 is SNHLY, CDR2 FYNNEI. CDR3 length: 14 amino acids. The CDR3 sequence is CASSWGGADTEAFF. Written as DNA, the CDR3 is TGTGCCAGCAGTTGGGGAGGAGCCGACACTGAAGCTTTCTTT. The full variable domain, with the rest looked up from reference TRBV2 and TRBJ1-1, is EPEVTQTPSHQVTQMGQEVILRCVPISNHLYFYWYRQILGQKVEFLVSFYNNEISEKSEIFDDQFSVERPDGSNFTLKIRSTKLEDSAMYFCASSWGGADTEAFFGQGTRLTVV.

At least ten counts were recorded for this clonotype. In DNA form, the CDR3 reads TGTGCCAGCTCACCACGGGACGTAGCGGGAGTGGAGACCCAGTACTTC. Protein sequence: CASSPRDVAGVETQYF. The genes are TRBV18 and TRBJ2-5, with TRBD2 matching 9 bases. The CDR3 is 16 amino acids. Germline values: CDR1 KGHSH, CDR2 LQKENI. Trimming removed 1 base from V and 5 bases from J; junction bases left unmatched: 8.